Below, 30 T cell receptor beta chains from the same sample are listed, as sequenced in a study of blood T cells in healthy people across ages. Then a second PCR, running roughly 7 to 11 cycles, was carried out with a sample-barcoded 5' primer and a J-beta primer mix. TCRdb used MiXCR to reprocess the 5' RACE reads, holding one entry per CDR3 protein. This sample has some 700,000 distinct CDR3 sequences, with roughly 44% found just once. Sample: blood. These receptors originate from a woman aged 55 to 70 in good health.

The chain uses TRBV5-1 and TRBJ1-2; TRBD1 might be the D (6 bases). Germline CDR1 reads SGHRS; CDR2 reads YFSETQ. This CDR3 is 15 amino acids long. Trimming stripped 0 bases from V and 7 bases from J, with 16 bases between. The CDR3 nucleotides read TGCGCCAGCAGCTTGGAATTAGGGGGGGCCGGTGGCTACACCTTC. This encodes CASSLELGGAGGYTF.

As for this clonotype: At one boundary the junction diverges from the germline segment, which might be a read error. The chain combines TRBV12-3 or TRBV12-4 with TRBJ2-3; 12 bases fit TRBD2. The CDR3 is made up of 17 amino acids. The CDR3 region is CASSLALAGGRTDMQYF. CDR3 DNA: TGTGCCAGCAGTTTAGCTCTAGCGGGAGGGAGGACAGATATGCAGTATTTT.

With respect to this clonotype: Mismatch with germline at one junction end may stem from a read error. This rearrangement joins TRBV6-5 to TRBJ1-4; D gene uncertain. There are 13 residues in the CDR3. Germline CDR1 reads MNHEY; CDR2 reads SVGAGI. CDR3 DNA sequence: TGTGCCGGCAGTTACTCGAACAAAGAAAAACTGTTTTTT. Amino acid sequence: CAGSYSNKEKLFF.

As concerns this clonotype: This could be a read error, since a much larger clone is one nucleotide away. The chain recombines TRBV7-2 with TRBJ2-1; no reliable D call. From germline, CDR1 is SGHTA and CDR2 FQGNSA. This CDR3 comprises 15 residues. V was clipped by 5 bases and J by 8 bases, with 19 bases between them. The CDR3 sequence is CASSLGRARTDEQFF. The CDR3, as DNA: TGTGCCAGCAGCCTAGGACGAGCGAGAACCGATGAGCAGTTCTTC.

This clonotype was counted many times. The chain is built from TRBV7-9 and TRBJ2-7, with TRBD2 identical over 8 bases. The CDR3 sequence is 17 residues long. V trimming: 3 bases; J trimming: 1 base; junction bases outside the gene matches: 11. CDR1 is SEHNR, CDR2 FQNEAQ, per germline (reference sequence). The chain's CDR3 is CASSFLPGLGSSYEQYF. DNA for the CDR3: TGTGCCAGCAGCTTCCTCCCGGGACTAGGGAGTTCCTACGAGCAGTACTTC.

This clonotype was seen only a few times. This sequence joins TRBV28 and TRBJ2-3, with TRBD1 matching over 7 bases. With 6 bases clipped from V and 4 bases from J, the junction kept 13 bases outside the gene matches. CDR1 and CDR2 from the germline V gene are MDHEN and SYDVKM. The CDR3 covers 16 residues. CDR3 sequence (DNA): TGTGCCAGCAGCTCTTCAATTAACAGGGGCTCAGATACGCAGTATTTT. Translating gives CASSSSINRGSDTQYF.

The chain links TRBV18 to TRBJ2-3, with D tentatively TRBD2 (6 bases). V lost 6 bases and J 4 bases, leaving 20 bases between the germline ends. The CDR3 loop spans 16 amino acids. The germline CDR1 and CDR2 sequences are KGHSH and LQKENI. The chain's CDR3 is CASSPDLLAGSDTQYF. The CDR3 DNA is TGTGCCAGCTCCCCCGACCTACTAGCTGGGTCAGATACGCAGTATTTT.

Comments on this clonotype: A much larger clone differs by one base, so this may be a read error. The chain couples TRBV5-1 to TRBJ1-5, with D possibly matching TRBD1 (6 bases). Germline assignment: CDR1 SGHRS and CDR2 YFSETQ. Trimming removed 5 bases from V and 1 base from J, with 10 bases in between. The CDR3 runs to 14 residues. CDR3 bases: TGCGCCAGCAGTGCCGGACAGAGCAATCAGCCCCAGCATTTT. Its protein product is CASSAGQSNQPQHF.

The chain combines TRBV4-1 with TRBJ1-1, with 9 nucleotides matching TRBD1. The CDR3 is made up of 18 amino acids. The J segment lost 7 bases and the V segment lost 4 bases, leaving 19 bases of the junction unmatched. Germline lookup yields CDR1 MGHRA and CDR2 YSYEKL. The CDR3 coding sequence is TGCGCCAGCAGCCTCCTGGACAGGGGAAGAATCATTGAAGTTGAAGCTTTCTTT. Amino acids: CASSLLDRGRIIEVEAFF.

Of note for this clonotype: A much larger clone lies a single base off, so this may be a read error. V usage is TRBV20-1 and J usage is TRBJ2-1; 13 nucleotides agree with TRBD2. The J call may be incorrect, as the DNA end agrees better with TRBJ2-7. The CDR3 has 15 residues. Germline V gene sequence: CDR1 DFQATT, CDR2 SNEGSKA (reference sequence). CDR3 in DNA: TGCAGTGCCATGACGACTAGCGGGGGGACCTACGAGCAGTACGTC. Translation gives CSAMTTSGGTYEQYV.

In its sample, this clonotype was seen a few times. The J gene is TRBJ1-2, the V gene TRBV5-5; TRBD1 aligns across 10 bases. V lost 4 bases, J lost 4 bases, and 4 bases stayed unmatched. CDR1 is SGHKS and CDR2 is YYEKEE in the germline V gene (reference sequence). The CDR3 runs to 14 residues. The CDR3 sequence is CASSARDRGYGYTF. CDR3 sequence (DNA): TGTGCCAGCAGCGCCCGGGACAGGGGCTATGGCTACACCTTC.

The chain couples TRBV6-1 to TRBJ2-2; 9 nucleotides agree with TRBD1. The CDR3 runs 13 residues. Germline-derived CDR1 and CDR2 are MNHNS and SASEGT. CDR3 sequence: CAWGQGSTGELFF. DNA for the CDR3: TGTGCTTGGGGACAGGGAAGTACCGGGGAGCTGTTTTTT.

This rearrangement joins TRBV6-2 or TRBV6-3 to TRBJ2-7, with TRBD2 as a possible D gene (5 bases). TRBJ2-5 matches the DNA end more closely, so the J call is doubtful. Germline assignment: CDR1 MNHEY and CDR2 SVGEGT. This CDR3 is built from 16 residues. CDR3 protein: CASSYAKSLTTETQYF. CDR3 sequence (DNA): TGTGCCAGCAGTTACGCAAAGAGTTTGACTACCGAGACCCAGTACTTC.

This clonotype was seen many times. This rearrangement joins TRBV11-3 to TRBJ2-7; 8 bases align to TRBD1. J gave up 5 bases and V 5 bases, and 8 bases lay outside the gene matches. The CDR3 sequence is 14 residues long. The V gene's germline CDR1 is SGHNT and CDR2 YENEEA. CDR3 DNA sequence: TGTGCCAGCAGCCTTGGACAGGGCACAGACGAGCAGTACTTC. Translating it yields CASSLGQGTDEQYF. The full variable domain, in which reference TRBV11-3 and TRBJ2-7 provide the parts outside the CDR3, is EAGVVQSPRYKIIEKKQPVAFWCNPISGHNTLYWYLQNLGQGPELLIRYENEEAVDDSQLPKDRFSAERLKGVDSTLKIQPAELGDSAVYLCASSLGQGTDEQYFGPGTRLTVT.

There are a few counts of this clonotype. The chain links TRBV20-1 to TRBJ2-7; D not certain. The V end was cut by 7 bases, the J end by 1 base, with 17 bases between. CDR3 size: 14 residues. The germline CDR1 and CDR2 sequences are DFQATT and SNEGSKA (reference sequence). CDR3 in amino acids: CSVGPNTFSYEQYF. DNA of the CDR3: TGCAGTGTTGGACCGAACACCTTTTCCTACGAGCAGTACTTC.

This clonotype was observed a few times. This chain links TRBV29-1 with TRBJ2-7; TRBD1 matches at 9 bases. The J call may be faulty, since TRBJ2-5 better matches the DNA end. The germline V gene has CDR1 SQVTM and CDR2 ANQGSEA. The CDR3 sequence is 13 residues long. DNA of the CDR3: TGCAGCGTTGCGGACAGGGGAAAAGAGACCCAGTACTTC. This codes for CSVADRGKETQYF.

The gene calls are TRBV4-3 and TRBJ2-7, with D unresolved. The DNA matches TRBJ2-5 better at its end, which makes the J call doubtful. The germline V gene has CDR1 LGHNA and CDR2 YSLEER. This CDR3 comprises 14 residues. The CDR3, as DNA: TGCGCCAGCAGCCAAGAAGGCCGATGGGAGACCCAGTACTTC. Translating gives CASSQEGRWETQYF.

The chain joins TRBV29-1 to TRBJ1-4; 7 bases match TRBD1. Trimming removed 4 bases from V and 3 bases from J; junction bases left unmatched: 8. CDR1 is SQVTM and CDR2 is ANQGSEA in the germline V gene. The CDR3 length is 15 residues. This CDR3 reads CSVGQGPPANEKLFF. The CDR3 coding sequence is TGCAGCGTTGGACAGGGCCCACCAGCTAATGAAAAACTGTTTTTT.

This chain connects TRBV7-8 to TRBJ2-7; 15 bases are shared with TRBD2. The J call is uncertain, as TRBJ2-5 better fits the DNA end. The CDR3 totals 19 residues. The V gene's germline CDR1 is SGHVS and CDR2 FQNEAQ. The DNA for the CDR3 is TGTGCCAGCAGCTTAGCGCCAAGGACTAGCGGGGGGGCCCTAGAGACCCAGTACTTC. Protein product: CASSLAPRTSGGALETQYF.

A few counts support this clonotype. The chain couples TRBV7-3 to TRBJ2-1; 8 bases line up with TRBD2. Germline loops: CDR1 SGHTA, CDR2 FQGTGA. The CDR3 length is 16 residues. V gave up 5 bases and J gave up 7 bases; unmatched junction bases: 13. CDR3 residues: CASSPWGAGGLNEQFF. The CDR3 nucleotides read TGTGCCAGCAGCCCATGGGGTGCGGGGGGCCTTAATGAGCAGTTCTTC.

This clonotype was recorded a few times. The rearrangement joins TRBV27 to TRBJ2-4; the D gene could be TRBD1 or TRBD2 (6 bases each). The CDR3 runs to 15 residues. V shed 7 bases and J shed 0 bases, with 13 bases lying between them. Per germline, CDR1 MNHEY and CDR2 SMNVEV (reference sequence). CDR3 loop: CASNTGRGAKNIQYF. CDR3 DNA: TGTGCCAGCAATACAGGGCGGGGAGCCAAAAACATTCAGTACTTC.

The rearrangement uses TRBV28 and TRBJ2-7, with a weak D call TRBD1 (5 bases). Trimming removed 3 bases from V and 2 bases from J, with 8 bases in between. Germline assignment: CDR1 MDHEN and CDR2 SYDVKM. CDR3 size: 13 residues. This chain's CDR3 is CASSFWGPYEQYF. CDR3 nucleotides: TGTGCCAGCAGTTTTTGGGGCCCCTACGAGCAGTACTTC.

This clonotype was counted only a few times. The chain has TRBV29-1 and TRBJ2-2; 10 bases fit TRBD2. The CDR3 is 15 residues long. The J segment lost 5 bases and the V segment lost 4 bases, leaving 7 bases of the junction unmatched. Germline V gene data show CDR1 as SQVTM and CDR2 as ANQGSEA. The chain's CDR3 is CSVAHSSGSTGELFF. The CDR3 nucleotides read TGCAGCGTTGCCCACTCTAGCGGGAGTACCGGGGAGCTGTTTTTT.

The chain combines TRBV10-2 with TRBJ2-1, with D perhaps TRBD1 (6 bases). Near its end, the DNA agrees better with TRBJ2-7, so the J call may be wrong. The CDR3 is 14 residues long. Germline V gives CDR1 WSHSY, CDR2 SAAADI. This CDR3 reads CASSPGTIGNEQYF. CDR3 nucleotide sequence: TGCGCCAGCAGTCCCGGGACAATCGGCAATGAGCAGTACTTC.

The rearrangement uses TRBV7-9 and TRBJ2-1; 8 bases fit TRBD1. The J segment lost 1 base and the V segment lost 1 base, leaving 9 bases of the junction unmatched. This CDR3 has 18 amino acids. Germline CDR1 reads SEHNR; CDR2 reads FQNEAQ (reference sequence). The CDR3 is CASSLGQGSSDSYNEQFF. The CDR3, as DNA: TGTGCCAGCAGCTTAGGACAGGGGTCGAGCGATTCCTACAATGAGCAGTTCTTC.

This clonotype was counted between two and nine times. The CDR3 DNA reads TGTGCCAGCAGTTACTCATATGGAGATCCGCGCCAAGAGACCCAGTACTTC. Amino acids: CASSYSYGDPRQETQYF. J is TRBJ2-5 and V is TRBV6-5; D is ambiguous. The CDR3 covers 17 residues. The germline V gene has CDR1 MNHEY and CDR2 SVGAGI. The ends were cut back, 0 bases at V and 1 base at J, with 15 bases in the middle.

This clonotype was observed many times. The chain carries TRBV20-1 and TRBJ2-1; 9 positions agree with TRBD2. Germline assignment: CDR1 DFQATT and CDR2 SNEGSKA (reference sequence). CDR3 size: 14 residues. Trimming at V came to 7 bases and at J to 9 bases, leaving 13 bases not matched to a gene. The CDR3 spells CSVKAGGGGGEQFF. The DNA for the CDR3 is TGCAGTGTTAAAGCGGGAGGTGGTGGGGGTGAGCAGTTCTTC.

The chain uses TRBV4-1 and TRBJ2-5; 8 bases align to TRBD2. This CDR3 has 16 amino acids. With 1 base clipped from V and 0 bases from J, the junction kept 4 bases outside the gene matches. Germline lookup yields CDR1 MGHRA and CDR2 YSYEKL. The CDR3: CASSQVGGANQETQYF. The CDR3 coding sequence is TGCGCCAGCAGCCAAGTCGGGGGGGCCAACCAAGAGACCCAGTACTTC.

V is TRBV20-1 and J is TRBJ2-5, with TRBD2 identical over 11 bases. The CDR3 is made up of 16 amino acids. Germline assignment: CDR1 DFQATT and CDR2 SNEGSKA (reference sequence). Germline trimming cut 2 bases from V and 0 bases from J; bases unmatched to any gene: 5. The CDR3 nucleotides read TGCAGTGCTAGACCCTTTAGCGGGGGGGACCAAGAGACCCAGTACTTC. It yields the protein CSARPFSGGDQETQYF.

The chain has TRBV6-2 or TRBV6-3 and TRBJ2-7; D remains ambiguous. The better agreement between TRBJ2-5 and the DNA end casts doubt on the J call. Looked up from germline, CDR1 is MNHEY and CDR2 is SVGEGT. CDR3 size: 11 residues. The CDR3: CASSPRKTQYF. The CDR3 region has the DNA TGTGCCAGCAGTCCCCGTAAGACCCAGTACTTC.